Presented here are 13 T cell receptor beta chains from one specimen sequenced in a study of beta chain features in type 1 diabetes. Whole-study findings and limits: When Type 1 diabetes patients were examined, their TCRB CDR3s proved moderately but significantly shorter in all four CD4+ subsets.

These receptors' antigens are unknown. Reverse transcribing all isolated RNA meant expressed TCRB transcripts were sequenced. Profiling relied on immunoSEQ multiplex PCR, and the TCRdb table lists in-frame clones only, not all of them. The table lists some 350,000 clones, around 10% of them singletons. The source material was central memory CD4+ T cells from blood. These receptor sequences come from a man younger than 45 with type 1 diabetes.

This clone appeared many times. The chain employs TRBV19 and TRBJ2-1, with a tentative D call TRBD1 (5 bases). The germline V gene encodes CDR1 LNHDA and CDR2 SQIVND (reference sequence). With 0 bases removed from V and 8 bases from J, the gap between germline ends came to 11 bases. CDR3 length: 14 amino acids. The CDR3 DNA is TGTGCCAGTAGTATAGAGGCAGGGATAGATGAGCAGTTCTTC. Protein product: CASSIEAGIDEQFF.

This clone was detected only a few times. The chain links TRBV11-2 to TRBJ2-1; 10 nucleotides agree with TRBD2. From germline, CDR1 is SGHAT and CDR2 FQNNGV. The CDR3 extends over 16 amino acids. V lost 5 bases to trimming and J lost 8 bases; unmatched junction nucleotides: 12. For the CDR3, the DNA is TGTGCCAGCAGCGGTAGGGCTAGCGGGAGTCGGGATGAGCAGTTCTTC. Amino acid sequence: CASSGRASGSRDEQFF.

This chain connects TRBV6-8 to TRBJ2-6; D remains unclear. The CDR3 sequence is 13 residues long. Germline assignment: CDR1 MNHGY and CDR2 SAAAGT. V was pared by 8 bases and J by 2 bases, with 7 bases between. Here the CDR3 DNA reads TGTGCCAGCTGCGTAGCTGGGGCCAACGTCCTGACTTTC. Translating gives CASCVAGANVLTF.

The chain joins TRBV4-3 to TRBJ2-2, with D perhaps TRBD2 (5 bases). Trimming stripped 0 bases from V and 6 bases from J, with 8 bases between. The CDR3 has 14 residues. Germline V lookup: CDR1 LGHNA, CDR2 YSLEER. The CDR3 loop is CASSQELVAGELFF. DNA for the CDR3: TGCGCCAGCAGCCAAGAACTAGTAGCCGGGGAGCTGTTTTTT.

This clone was recorded a few times. This chain uses TRBV5-1 with TRBJ2-3; 13 bases map to TRBD2. Germline assignment: CDR1 SGHRS and CDR2 YFSETQ. The CDR3 totals 17 residues. J was trimmed by 0 bases and V by 3 bases; bases with no gene match: 4. DNA for the CDR3: TGCGCCAGCAGCTCCGGGACTAGCGGGAAGAGCACAGATACGCAGTATTTT. Amino acids: CASSSGTSGKSTDTQYF.

This clone was picked up a small number of times. The chain recombines TRBV5-1 with TRBJ2-2, with TRBD1 matching over 9 bases. With V trimmed by 3 bases and J by 6 bases, 3 bases remained unmatched. Germline V lookup: CDR1 SGHRS, CDR2 YFSETQ. This CDR3 region has 14 residues. The CDR3 DNA reads TGCGCCAGCAGCTGGGACAGGGAAGCCGGGGAGCTGTTTTTT. Translated, it gives CASSWDREAGELFF.

The chain joins TRBV27 to TRBJ2-2, with 7 bases that match TRBD1. Germline CDR1 MNHEY, CDR2 SMNVEV (reference sequence). CDR3 length: 14 amino acids. After removal of 7 bases from V and 6 bases from J, the junction contained 8 bases not matched to a gene. CDR3 loop: CASNSRGYAGELFF. Written as DNA, the CDR3 is TGTGCCAGCAATTCCAGGGGGTACGCCGGGGAGCTGTTTTTT.

This clone was recorded at least ten times. This chain connects TRBV10-1 to TRBJ2-5; possibly TRBD1 for D (6 bases). The CDR3 runs 14 residues. Germline loops: CDR1 WNHNN, CDR2 SYGVQD (reference sequence). Deletions cut 3 bases from V and 5 bases from J, with 13 bases between. Here the CDR3 DNA reads TGCGCCAGCAGTGAAGGACAGATTGGGGAGACCCAGTACTTC. Its translation: CASSEGQIGETQYF.

The V call is TRBV7-9, the J call TRBJ2-1; possibly TRBD2 for D (6 bases). CDR3 length: 13 amino acids. V was trimmed by 5 bases and J by 7 bases, leaving 12 bases between them. CDR1 is SEHNR and CDR2 is FQNEAQ in the germline V gene (reference sequence). The CDR3 loop reads CASSAPGRNEQFF. In nucleotides, the CDR3 is TGTGCCAGCAGCGCTCCGGGGAGGAATGAGCAGTTCTTC.

There are a few counts of this clone. The CDR3 spells CASSRQGQSNQPQHF. The CDR3 region has the DNA TGCGCCAGCAGCCGCCAGGGTCAAAGCAATCAGCCCCAGCATTTT. The rearrangement links TRBV4-1 to TRBJ1-5; tentatively, D is TRBD1 (5 bases). Germline assignment: CDR1 MGHRA and CDR2 YSYEKL. The length of the CDR3 is 15 residues. The V and J ends lost 4 bases and 1 base respectively, with 11 bases between them.

The chain employs TRBV13 and TRBJ1-3; D is undetermined. Germline V CDR1 and CDR2: PRHDT, FYEKMQ (reference sequence). Between the trimmed V and J ends, which lost 0 bases and 2 bases, there was a span of 5 bases. The CDR3 is 14 residues long. The CDR3 sequence is CASSLGQAGNTIYF. DNA for the CDR3: TGTGCCAGCAGCTTAGGACAAGCTGGAAACACCATATATTTT.

The V and J genes are TRBV10-2 and TRBJ1-5; tentative D call: TRBD1 (5 bases). From germline, CDR1 is WSHSY and CDR2 SAAADI. CDR3 length: 13 residues. Between the trimmed V and J ends, which lost 8 bases and 6 bases, there was a span of 14 bases. The CDR3 DNA reads TGCGCCAGCTCGCAGGGCTTTGGTCAGCCCCAGCATTTT. It specifies CASSQGFGQPQHF.

CDR3 coding DNA: TGTGCTAGTGAACGGACAGGGAACGACGAGCAGTACTTC. It encodes CASERTGNDEQYF. The chain carries TRBV12-5 and TRBJ2-7, with 8 bases that match TRBD1. Germline CDR1 is LGHNT and CDR2 is FRNRAP. After removal of 7 bases from V and 5 bases from J, the junction contained 7 bases not matched to a gene. CDR3 length: 13 amino acids.